The sample holds a few counts of the clone carrying this T cell receptor (beta chain). Repertoires were generated with immunoSEQ multiplex PCR, while TCRdb's copy carries only in-frame clones and drops some. The repertoire holds about 31,000 clones, with over 70% as singletons. CDR1 is ENHRY, CDR2 SYGVKD, per germline. The CDR3 extends over 14 amino acids. Trimming left V 5 bases short and J 0 bases short, with 10 bases between. Every patient had relapsed following autologous stem cell transplantation, and cohorts differed in brentuximab vedotin exposure. The sample originates from a study of PD-1 blockade in classical Hodgkin lymphoma.

The material sequenced was peripheral blood mononuclear cells (PBMCs), taken before the second cycle of nivolumab. This receptor was identified in a human donor with classical Hodgkin lymphoma. The chain recombines TRBV10-3 with TRBJ1-1; D gene ambiguous. The CDR3 coding sequence is TGTGCCATCAGTTATGCCAGCATGAACACTGAAGCTTTCTTT. Residues: CAISYASMNTEAFF.